These 23 T cell receptor beta chains were sequenced from one sample in a study of T cell responses to AZD1222 COVID-19 vaccine. Generated by immunoSEQ multiplex PCR, the TCRdb table keeps only in-frame clones and is missing some. The sample holds fewer than 110,000 clones, approximately 87% seen once. Sequenced here: peripheral blood, sampled 28 days after the second AZD1222 dose. The receptors here all came from an adult who received the AZD1222 COVID-19 vaccine.

This sequence joins TRBV6-1 and TRBJ1-2; no definite D call. CDR1 and CDR2 (germline): MNHNS, SASEGT. The V end lost 1 base, the J end lost 7 bases, and 10 bases lay between the germline ends. The CDR3 totals 13 residues. The DNA of the CDR3 is TGTGCCAGCAGTGAAGTGGGGTGGGTTGGCTACACCTTC. Its protein is CASSEVGWVGYTF.

The V gene is TRBV4-2, the J gene TRBJ2-2; no firm D call. V shed 4 bases and J shed 2 bases, with 17 bases lying between them. The CDR3 is made up of 17 amino acids. The germline V gene has CDR1 LGHNA and CDR2 YNFKEQ. The DNA for the CDR3 is TGTGCCAGCAGCCCGTTCGACCCTCGAAGTAACACCGGGGAGCTGTTTTTT. Protein: CASSPFDPRSNTGELFF.

V and J are TRBV4-2 and TRBJ2-5, with 7 bases aligning to TRBD1. The J segment lost 3 bases and the V segment lost 0 bases, leaving 4 bases of the junction unmatched. Per germline, CDR1 LGHNA and CDR2 YNFKEQ. This CDR3 is 15 amino acids long. As DNA, the CDR3 is TGTGCCAGCAGCCAAGATCCCGGGACAGAAGAGACCCAGTACTTC. Translating gives CASSQDPGTEETQYF.

The chain carries TRBV2 and TRBJ2-5; TRBD2 matches 11 bases. The CDR3 is 15 amino acids. After removal of 0 bases from V and 10 bases from J, the junction contained 7 bases not matched to a gene. CDR1 SNHLY and CDR2 FYNNEI come from the germline V gene. The CDR3 here is CASSEAGVAGGDQYF. DNA for the CDR3: TGTGCCAGCAGTGAAGCGGGAGTAGCGGGGGGGGACCAGTACTTC.

The chain carries TRBV4-1 and TRBJ2-5; the D gene could be TRBD1 or TRBD2 (6 bases each). V was trimmed by 5 bases and J by 5 bases, leaving 18 bases between them. The CDR3 has 15 residues. The germline V gene has CDR1 MGHRA and CDR2 YSYEKL. The CDR3 sequence: CASSAPDRLGETQYF. The CDR3 bases are TGCGCCAGCAGCGCCCCGGACAGACTAGGGGAGACCCAGTACTTC.

This clone is a singleton in its sample. The limits of the CDR3 on the DNA are not certain, so only TCRdb's listed CDR3 is given. The rearrangement joins TRBV7-6 to TRBJ2-2; the D call in the table, TRBD2, was not verified against the DNA. Germline loops: CDR1 SGHVS, CDR2 FNYEAQ. Ends included, the CDR3 has 14 residues. The chain's CDR3 is CASSLFLSTGELFF.

The gene calls are TRBV7-9 and TRBJ1-1; D is perhaps TRBD1 (5 bases). The CDR3 extends over 13 amino acids. Deletions cut 5 bases from V and 4 bases from J, with 11 bases between. The germline CDR1 and CDR2 sequences are SEHNR and FQNEAQ (reference sequence). The CDR3 DNA reads as TGTGCCAGCAGCCCGGCCAGGGTCACTGAAGCTTTCTTT. It specifies CASSPARVTEAFF. The whole variable domain, filled in from reference TRBV7-9 and TRBJ1-1, reads DTGVSQNPRHKITKRGQNVTFRCDPISEHNRLYWYRQTLGQGPEFLTYFQNEAQLEKSRLLSDRFSAERPKGSFSTLEIQRTEQGDSAMYLCASSPARVTEAFFGQGTRLTVV.

The rearrangement joins TRBV13 to TRBJ2-7; the D is unclear. The length of the CDR3 is 14 residues. Germline V gene sequence: CDR1 PRHDT, CDR2 FYEKMQ (reference sequence). Trimming removed 4 bases from V and 0 bases from J, with 10 bases in between. The CDR3 reads CASSSWSASYEQYF. In nucleotides, the CDR3 is TGTGCCAGCAGCTCATGGAGTGCCTCCTACGAGCAGTACTTC.

The chain has TRBV7-2 and TRBJ1-2; D uncertain. In germline, CDR1 is SGHTA, CDR2 FQGNSA. This CDR3 has 13 amino acids. Trimming stripped 5 bases from V and 1 base from J, with 8 bases between. This chain's CDR3 is CASSPDHNYGYTF. Here the CDR3 DNA reads TGTGCCAGCAGCCCCGACCATAACTATGGCTACACCTTC.

CDR3 sequence (DNA): TGTGCCAGCAGTCCCACATATCAAGGAAACATTCAGTACTTC. It is translated as CASSPTYQGNIQYF. The V and J genes are TRBV28 and TRBJ2-4, with D unclear. The CDR3 sequence is 14 residues long. Per the germline V gene, CDR1 is MDHEN and CDR2 is SYDVKM. V shed 5 bases and J shed 6 bases, with 14 bases lying between them.

The gene calls are TRBV30 and TRBJ2-2; TRBD1 might be the D (5 bases). Per germline, CDR1 GTSNPN and CDR2 SVGIG (reference sequence). Trimming shortened V by 4 bases and J by 1 base, and 16 bases separated the two germline ends. The CDR3 spans 16 residues. This chain's CDR3 is CAWTGYKGLNTGELFF. The CDR3 DNA reads as TGTGCCTGGACGGGTTATAAGGGGCTGAACACCGGGGAGCTGTTTTTT.

This clone was seen a single time. The gene calls are TRBV6-4 and TRBJ2-6; TRBD1 agrees at 9 bases. V gave up 5 bases and J gave up 4 bases; unmatched junction bases: 9. Germline V gives CDR1 MRHNA, CDR2 SNTAGT. The CDR3 sequence is 17 residues long. The CDR3 sequence is CASSPTGGAGGANVLTF. CDR3 in DNA: TGTGCCAGCAGTCCAACAGGGGGCGCAGGGGGGGCCAACGTCCTGACTTTC.

The V call is TRBV24-1, the J call TRBJ2-3, with D possibly matching TRBD1 (6 bases). Germline values: CDR1 KGHDR, CDR2 SFDVKD. The CDR3 extends over 17 amino acids. V was shortened by 4 bases and J by 0 bases, with 16 bases between the two germline ends. The CDR3 sequence is CATSDPTEGVSTDTQYF. The DNA for the CDR3 is TGTGCCACCAGTGACCCAACCGAGGGGGTCAGCACAGATACGCAGTATTTT.

The V gene is TRBV29-1, the J gene TRBJ1-2; D uncertain. The V gene lost 4 bases and the J gene lost 4 bases, with 10 bases spanning the gap. Per germline, CDR1 SQVTM and CDR2 ANQGSEA. The CDR3 is 12 residues long. In DNA, the CDR3 is TGCAGCGTTGCAGACACGTTCTATGGCTACACCTTC. Protein product: CSVADTFYGYTF.

The chain couples TRBV21-1 to TRBJ1-3. TRBV21-1 is marked as a pseudogene. CDR3 length: 13 residues. CDR3 loop: CASRGVAGNTIYF. The CDR3 DNA follows: TGTGCCAGCAGGGGTGTCGCAGGAAACACCATATATTTT.

This clone appeared once. V is TRBV6-2 or TRBV6-3 and J is TRBJ2-6; D is tentatively TRBD1 or TRBD2 (5 bases each). With 0 bases removed from V and 4 bases from J, the gap between germline ends came to 10 bases. Germline V lookup: CDR1 MNHEY, CDR2 SVGEGT. The CDR3 is 16 residues long. The CDR3 loop is CASSYSTGTGANVLTF. The CDR3 region has the DNA TGTGCCAGCAGTTACTCGACCGGGACCGGGGCCAACGTCCTGACTTTC.

The V gene is TRBV6-2 or TRBV6-3, the J gene TRBJ2-5; the D is unclear. Trimming pared 2 bases from V and 0 bases from J, leaving 1 base between. The CDR3 runs 12 residues. From germline, CDR1 is MNHEY and CDR2 SVGEGT. The chain's CDR3 is CASSYHQETQYF. The CDR3 DNA is TGTGCCAGCAGTTACCACCAAGAGACCCAGTACTTC.

The chain links TRBV19 to TRBJ1-1; a weak D match, TRBD1 (6 bases). The V and J ends lost 3 bases and 4 bases respectively, with 15 bases between them. The CDR3 spans 15 residues. The germline CDR1 and CDR2 sequences are LNHDA and SQIVND (reference sequence). CDR3 nucleotides: TGTGCCAGTAGTATGGGGGGGACACCGGTCACTGAAGCTTTCTTT. Its protein is CASSMGGTPVTEAFF.

V and J are TRBV12-2 and TRBJ2-7; the table gives TRBD2 as D, unverified against the DNA. TRBV12-2 is marked as a pseudogene. CDR3 length: 14 amino acids. For the CDR3, the DNA is TGTGCAAGTCCAAGTTCAACGAGCGGCCACGAGCAGTACTTC. Its translation is CASPSSTSGHEQYF.

About this clone: The junction differs from germline at one of its ends, possibly a read error. The chain joins TRBV7-7 to TRBJ1-1; tentative D call: TRBD1 (5 bases). The CDR3 totals 13 residues. Germline CDR1 reads SSHAT; CDR2 reads FNYEAQ (reference sequence). CDR3 DNA: TGTGCTAGCAGCTTAGGGGAAGGCACTGAAGCTTTCTTT. Protein product: CASSLGEGTEAFF. Supplemented by reference TRBV7-7 and TRBJ1-1, the full variable domain reads GAGVSQSPRYKVTKRGQDVTLRCDPISSHATLYWYQQALGQGPEFLTYFNYEAQPDKSGLPSDRFSAERPEGSISTLTIQRTEQRDSAMYRCASSLGEGTEAFFGQGTRLTVV.

The chain joins TRBV5-1 to TRBJ1-4; D uncertain. There are 14 residues in the CDR3. Germline V gene lookup returns CDR1 SGHRS and CDR2 YFSETQ. The V end lost 4 bases, the J end lost 0 bases, and 7 bases lay between the germline ends. Here the CDR3 DNA reads TGCGCCAGCAGCACTACAACAACTAATGAAAAACTGTTTTTT. Residues: CASSTTTTNEKLFF.

The V gene is TRBV3-1 (or the pseudogene TRBV3-2), the J gene TRBJ1-1; 7 positions agree with TRBD1. Trimming cost V 4 bases and J 4 bases; bases outside gene matches: 3. Per germline, CDR1 LGHDT and CDR2 YNNKEL (reference sequence). The CDR3 is 13 amino acids. The CDR3 DNA reads TGTGCCAGCAGCCTCTACAGGGGCACTGAAGCTTTCTTT. This gives the protein CASSLYRGTEAFF.

This sequence joins TRBV19 and TRBJ2-2; D is unresolved. Per germline, CDR1 LNHDA and CDR2 SQIVND (reference sequence). With 8 bases removed from V and 1 base from J, the gap between germline ends came to 8 bases. This CDR3 is built from 13 residues. The CDR3, as DNA: TGTGCCAGTCGAGCAGGGAACACCGGGGAGCTGTTTTTT. Translating it yields CASRAGNTGELFF.